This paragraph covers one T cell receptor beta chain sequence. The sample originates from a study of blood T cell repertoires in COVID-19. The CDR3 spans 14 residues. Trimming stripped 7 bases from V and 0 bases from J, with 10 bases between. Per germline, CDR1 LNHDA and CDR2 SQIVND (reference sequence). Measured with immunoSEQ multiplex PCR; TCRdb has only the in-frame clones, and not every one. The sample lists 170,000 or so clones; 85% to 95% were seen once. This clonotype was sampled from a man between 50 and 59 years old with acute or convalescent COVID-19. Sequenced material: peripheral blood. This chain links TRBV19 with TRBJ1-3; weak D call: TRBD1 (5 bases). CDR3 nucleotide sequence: TGTGCCAGTAAGGGTGGGGCCTCTGGAAACACCATATATTTT. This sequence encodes CASKGGASGNTIYF.